The 23 T cell receptor beta chains given below trace back to one sample, sequenced in a study of T cells in localized non-small cell lung cancer. Only in-frame clones appear in the TCRdb table, and some are missing; sequencing was by immunoSEQ multiplex PCR. The table records 25,000 or so clones, around 90% of them present only once. The sequences come from peripheral blood, collected before any cancer treatment. The receptors were gathered from a male donor at least 60 years old with stage I lung adenocarcinoma.

The chain joins TRBV9 to TRBJ1-5; no clear D gene. CDR3 length: 15 amino acids. The germline V gene has CDR1 SGDLS and CDR2 YYNGEE. V lost 0 bases, J lost 1 base, and 8 bases lay in between. The CDR3 spells CASSVDGSSNQPQHF. The DNA of the CDR3 is TGTGCCAGCAGCGTAGACGGAAGCAGCAATCAGCCCCAGCATTTT. Full variable domain (remainder filled in from reference TRBV9 and TRBJ1-5): DSGVTQTPKHLITATGQRVTLRCSPRSGDLSVYWYQQSLDQGLQFLIQYYNGEERAKGNILERFSAQQFPDLHSELNLSSLELGDSALYFCASSVDGSSNQPQHFGDGTRLSIL.

The chain carries TRBV5-8 and TRBJ2-7; tentative D call: TRBD1 (6 bases). From germline, CDR1 is SGHTS and CDR2 YDEGEE. V was pared by 3 bases and J by 5 bases, with 18 bases between. The CDR3 is 15 amino acids. The DNA of the CDR3 is TGTGCCAGCAGCTCCCGGACGAACCCAGGGGACGAGCAGTACTTC. Encoded protein: CASSSRTNPGDEQYF.

CDR3 protein: CASSYLGLYGYTF. Written as DNA, the CDR3 is TGTGCCAGCAGTTACTTGGGACTCTATGGCTACACCTTC. The J gene is TRBJ1-2, the V gene TRBV6-5, with a weak D call TRBD1 (5 bases). In germline, CDR1 is MNHEY, CDR2 SVGAGI. This CDR3 has 13 residues. The V end was cut by 1 base, the J end by 4 bases, with 7 bases between.

V gene TRBV5-1 combines with J gene TRBJ1-2, with D possibly matching TRBD1 (5 bases). V dropped 3 bases and J dropped 3 bases, with 9 bases sitting between them. Germline-derived CDR1 and CDR2 are SGHRS and YFSETQ. This CDR3 comprises 13 residues. In DNA form, the CDR3 reads TGCGCCAGCAGCTCGCAGGGAGACTATGGCTACACCTTC. This codes for CASSSQGDYGYTF.

The CDR3 is CASSLTTGTGEQYF. The DNA of the CDR3 is TGTGCCAGCAGTCTTACGACAGGGACTGGCGAGCAGTACTTC. The chain employs TRBV28 and TRBJ2-7; a possible D gene is TRBD1 (7 bases). The CDR3 length is 14 residues. Trimming left V 5 bases short and J 6 bases short, with 17 bases between. The germline V gene encodes CDR1 MDHEN and CDR2 SYDVKM.

This rearrangement joins TRBV29-1 to TRBJ2-3; 14 bases are a match to TRBD2. The ends lost 4 bases at V and 6 bases at J; junction bases unmatched: 12. The CDR3 spans 17 residues. Germline values: CDR1 SQVTM, CDR2 ANQGSEA. The CDR3 sequence: CSVGGLAGGLLRDTQYF. The CDR3 region has the DNA TGCAGCGTTGGCGGACTAGCGGGGGGACTCCTGAGGGATACGCAGTATTTT.

V is TRBV18 and J is TRBJ1-2; TRBD1 might be the D (5 bases). Germline V gene sequence: CDR1 KGHSH, CDR2 LQKENI. CDR3 length: 18 residues. With 3 bases removed from V and 6 bases from J, the gap between germline ends came to 26 bases. The CDR3 protein is CASSPYPAMEGSVNGYTF. Here the CDR3 DNA reads TGTGCCAGCTCACCTTACCCGGCAATGGAGGGGAGCGTTAATGGCTACACCTTC.

This clone was seen only a few times. This chain joins TRBV4-2 and TRBJ1-3, with D perhaps TRBD1 (5 bases). Germline loops: CDR1 LGHNA, CDR2 YNFKEQ. The V and J ends lost 2 bases and 4 bases respectively, with 9 bases between them. There are 14 residues in the CDR3. DNA of the CDR3: TGTGCCAGCAGCCAACAGGGCGACGGAAACACCATATATTTT. It codes for CASSQQGDGNTIYF.

The gene calls are TRBV5-1 and TRBJ2-5, with 10 bases aligning to TRBD2. The CDR3 is 18 residues long. From germline, CDR1 is SGHRS and CDR2 YFSETQ. The V and J ends lost 3 bases and 2 bases, in that order; junction bases with no gene match: 13. The CDR3 reads CASSYTSGALNRQETQYF. The DNA for the CDR3 is TGCGCCAGCAGCTACACTAGCGGGGCGCTGAATCGACAAGAGACCCAGTACTTC.

The rearrangement uses TRBV28 and TRBJ1-3; D ambiguous. V was shortened by 5 bases and J by 1 base, with 9 bases between the two germline ends. The CDR3 runs 14 residues. CDR1 MDHEN and CDR2 SYDVKM come from the germline V gene. CDR3 in amino acids: CASSPPVSGNTIYF. Written as DNA, the CDR3 is TGTGCCAGCAGTCCCCCCGTGTCTGGAAACACCATATATTTT.

V usage is TRBV5-4 and J usage is TRBJ2-3; 16 nucleotides agree with TRBD2. J gave up 6 bases and V 4 bases, and 2 bases lay outside the gene matches. The CDR3 covers 15 residues. Germline V gives CDR1 SGHNT, CDR2 YYREEE (reference sequence). The CDR3 DNA reads TGTGCCAGCAGCGGGACTAGCGGGGGGGCCGATACGCAGTATTTT. Its protein is CASSGTSGGADTQYF.

The chain joins TRBV11-2 to TRBJ2-3, with D unresolved. CDR3 length equals 13 residues. V was pared by 7 bases and J by 4 bases, with 12 bases between. Germline values: CDR1 SGHAT, CDR2 FQNNGV. The CDR3 bases are TGTGCCAGCACCTCCGGCTTCGCAGATACGCAGTATTTT. It encodes CASTSGFADTQYF.

The V and J genes are TRBV25-1 and TRBJ2-3; 8 bases map to TRBD1. The germline V gene encodes CDR1 MGHDK and CDR2 SYGVNS. CDR3 length equals 15 residues. The J segment lost 3 bases and the V segment lost 3 bases, leaving 5 bases of the junction unmatched. CDR3 nucleotides: TGTGCCAGCAGTGATGCGACAGGGGTGACAGATACGCAGTATTTT. It encodes CASSDATGVTDTQYF.

This clone was recorded only once. The chain recombines TRBV10-3 with TRBJ2-7; either TRBD1 or TRBD2 may fit D (5 bases each). Germline loops: CDR1 ENHRY, CDR2 SYGVKD. Between the trimmed V and J ends, which lost 7 bases and 0 bases, there was a span of 7 bases. This CDR3 comprises 12 residues. The CDR3 loop is CAIKGTSYEQYF. CDR3 DNA sequence: TGTGCCATCAAAGGGACCTCCTACGAGCAGTACTTC.

This chain connects TRBV6-9 to TRBJ2-5; D not certain. This CDR3 has 15 amino acids. Trimming removed 2 bases at V and 4 bases at J, with 14 bases between. Germline CDR1 is MNHGY and CDR2 is SVAAGI. Here the CDR3 reads CASSYSLWGPETQYF. In nucleotides, the CDR3 is TGTGCCAGCAGTTATAGCCTTTGGGGTCCAGAGACCCAGTACTTC.

Details on this clone: Its ends do not fully match the called genes, so a read error is possible. The chain employs TRBV19 and TRBJ1-2; D gene unclear. The CDR3 runs to 14 residues. CDR1 is LNHDA, CDR2 SQIVND, per germline (reference sequence). CDR3 sequence reads: CASTDRGEEYGYTF. The DNA of the CDR3 is TGTGCCAGTACCGACCGCGGGGAAGAGTATGGATACACCTTC.

This chain uses TRBV14 with TRBJ1-1; D not certain. CDR1 and CDR2 from the germline V gene are SGHDN and FVKESK. The CDR3 loop spans 17 amino acids. V was pared by 1 base and J by 0 bases, with 15 bases between. This CDR3 is CASSQVVTAILNTEAFF. CDR3 bases: TGTGCCAGCAGCCAAGTCGTCACAGCAATCTTGAACACTGAAGCTTTCTTT.

The chain carries TRBV5-1 and TRBJ2-1, with 8 bases that match TRBD2. The ends lost 0 bases at V and 6 bases at J; junction bases unmatched: 8. CDR1 and CDR2 from the germline V gene are SGHRS and YFSETQ. The CDR3 totals 16 residues. The CDR3 sequence: CASSLGGSGVPNEQFF. The CDR3 DNA is TGCGCCAGCAGCTTGGGAGGTAGCGGGGTCCCCAATGAGCAGTTCTTC.

The chain carries TRBV7-2 and TRBJ2-7; 11 bases align to TRBD2. Germline V gives CDR1 SGHTA, CDR2 FQGNSA. The ends lost 5 bases at V and 0 bases at J; junction bases unmatched: 6. The CDR3 contains 16 residues. CDR3: CASSPQLAGASYEQYF. The DNA of the CDR3 is TGTGCCAGCAGCCCGCAACTAGCGGGGGCCTCCTACGAGCAGTACTTC.

The chain couples TRBV18 to TRBJ2-7; possible D gene TRBD1, 5 bases. The length of the CDR3 is 14 residues. Germline assignment: CDR1 KGHSH and CDR2 LQKENI. Trimming pared 3 bases from V and 5 bases from J, leaving 14 bases between. CDR3 DNA sequence: TGTGCCAGCTCACCGTCGCGACAGTCCGACGAGCAGTACTTC. Amino acid sequence: CASSPSRQSDEQYF. The full variable domain, its missing parts supplied by reference TRBV18 and TRBJ2-7, is NAGVMQNPRHLVRRRGQEARLRCSPMKGHSHVYWYRQLPEEGLKFMVYLQKENIIDESGMPKERFSAEFPKEGPSILRIQQVVRGDSAAYFCASSPSRQSDEQYFGPGTRLTVT.

This chain uses TRBV11-2 with TRBJ2-7, with D maybe TRBD1 (6 bases). V lost 5 bases and J lost 3, with 17 bases in between. This CDR3 contains 15 residues. Germline V gene sequence: CDR1 SGHAT, CDR2 FQNNGV. The CDR3 bases are TGTGCCAGCAGCCCTGACCAGGGGCCATACTACGAGCAGTACTTC. As protein: CASSPDQGPYYEQYF.

The rearrangement uses TRBV5-8 and TRBJ2-7, with D possibly being TRBD2 (6 bases). The V gene lost 4 bases and the J gene lost 3 bases, with 20 bases spanning the gap. The germline V gene encodes CDR1 SGHTS and CDR2 YDEGEE. This CDR3 comprises 16 residues. Written as DNA, the CDR3 is TGTGCCAGCAGCCGAGGTGGCGGGACGGGGGACTACGAGCAGTACTTC. Translating gives CASSRGGGTGDYEQYF.

V is TRBV11-2 and J is TRBJ2-7; D is possibly TRBD2 (5 bases). This CDR3 spans 15 amino acids. Looked up from germline, CDR1 is SGHAT and CDR2 is FQNNGV. The V end lost 4 bases, the J end lost 7 bases, and 20 bases lay between the germline ends. As DNA, the CDR3 is TGTGCCAGCAGCTACTTGACTAATGGCCCTCGGGAGCAGTACTTC. Amino acid sequence: CASSYLTNGPREQYF.